This T cell receptor (beta chain) derives from a study of glioma-infiltrating T cells. Background on the study: Blood libraries targeted about 4- to 11-fold coverage of 750,000 to 1,000,000 T cells.

Regarding this clonotype: Its antigen is currently unknown.

Using RNA template, CDR3s of TCR alpha and beta were amplified with iRepertoire arm-PCR. For one-step reverse transcription and amplification, 100-400 ng of tissue mRNA or PBMC total RNA was used. TCRdb reprocessed the multiplex PCR reads via MiXCR and lists one record per CDR3 protein. The sample carries more than 300,000 distinct CDR3 sequences, roughly two fifths recorded once. The CDR3 is 14 residues long. Looked up from germline, CDR1 is SGHRS and CDR2 is YFSETQ. V lost 3 bases and J lost 2, with 9 bases in between. Notes on the study in general: Shared blood CDR3 signature motifs marked patients with low tissue-blood divergence. Non-neoplastic patients had below-expected tissue-blood divergence, while all gliomas exceeded expectation.

Sequences were obtained from glioma tissue, nonneoplastic brain tissue, or PBMCs (not recorded which). The clonotype comes from a human donor with low-grade glioma or glioblastoma, undergoing nonglioma brain surgery, or in good health (not recorded which). The V and J genes are TRBV5-1 and TRBJ1-5; D gene unclear. CDR3 sequence (DNA): TGCGCCAGCAGCTGGCAAGGAGGCAATCAGCCCCAGCATTTT. Its protein is CASSWQGGNQPQHF.